This T cell receptor beta chain was profiled in a study of T cell repertoires in cytomegalovirus infection. Across the whole study: Public signatures in TCR beta pointed to CMV infection and matching HLA type.

This clonotype was observed many times. V lost 1 base to trimming and J lost 5 bases, with 20 bases between them. Germline V CDR1 and CDR2: SGHTA, FQGNSA. This CDR3 is built from 17 residues. A single record per CDR3 protein comes from TCRdb applying MiXCR to the reads. Here the sample spans some 400,000 distinct CDR3 sequences, 15% to 20% being singletons. This clonotype originated in a human donor in good health (CMV status not recorded). Some clones in this sample may be carry-over from other donors' samples. The source material was PBMCs. The chain employs TRBV7-2 and TRBJ1-2; a weak D match, TRBD1 (6 bases). CDR3 bases: TGTGCCAGCAGCTTAGAGTGGGCTTTACAGGGTGCTTATGGCTACACCTTC. Translated, it gives CASSLEWALQGAYGYTF.